Sequencing of this T cell receptor (beta chain) was carried out in a study of metastatic and nonmetastatic thyroid tumors. The germline V and J ends were trimmed by 8 bases and 0 bases, with 11 bases remaining between them. This CDR3 region has 14 residues. Germline V lookup: CDR1 MNHNS, CDR2 SASEGT. This clone ranks as medium-sized. Each patient went into thyroid surgery without having received any treatment. TCRdb reanalyzed the PCR reads via MiXCR. This table holds 25,000 to 35,000 clones, 25% found once. The chain links TRBV6-1 to TRBJ2-1; perhaps TRBD1 as D (5 bases). The specimen was blood. This clonotype originated in a female donor with papillary thyroid cancer or a benign thyroid nodule (not recorded which). Some clones in this sample may be carry-over from other donors' samples. CDR3 region: CASGARSSYNEQFF. CDR3 DNA sequence: TGTGCCAGCGGGGCGAGGAGCTCCTACAATGAGCAGTTCTTC.